This T cell receptor beta chain was identified in a study of shared clonotypes between healthy human individuals. Repertoires were generated with immunoSEQ multiplex PCR, while TCRdb's copy carries only in-frame clones and drops some. The sample contains under 2,500,000 clones, almost 96% of which appear only once. Germline-derived CDR1 and CDR2 are MNHNS and SASEGT. Trimming shortened V by 4 bases and J by 7 bases, and 23 bases separated the two germline ends. The CDR3 is 17 residues long. This clone was recorded only once. Material for sequencing was naive CD4+ T cells sorted from blood. Specified subset: CD45RA+ positively selected. This clonotype was sampled from a man younger than 30 in good health. The V gene is TRBV6-1, the J gene TRBJ2-1, with D perhaps TRBD2 (7 bases). Written as DNA, the CDR3 is TGTGCCAGCAGTGGATACATCCGGGGGGCCTACGGAAATGAGCAGTTCTTC. Translation gives CASSGYIRGAYGNEQFF.